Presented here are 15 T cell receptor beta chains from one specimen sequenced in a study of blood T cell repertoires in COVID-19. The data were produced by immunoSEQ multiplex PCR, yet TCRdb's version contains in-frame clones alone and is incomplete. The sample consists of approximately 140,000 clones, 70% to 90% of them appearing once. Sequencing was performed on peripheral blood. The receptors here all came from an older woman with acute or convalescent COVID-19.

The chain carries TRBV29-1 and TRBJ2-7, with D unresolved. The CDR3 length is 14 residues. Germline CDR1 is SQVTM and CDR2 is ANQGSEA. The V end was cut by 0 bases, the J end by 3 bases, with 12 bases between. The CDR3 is CSVEDPSLGYEQYF. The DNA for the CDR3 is TGCAGCGTTGAAGATCCTTCACTCGGCTACGAGCAGTACTTC.

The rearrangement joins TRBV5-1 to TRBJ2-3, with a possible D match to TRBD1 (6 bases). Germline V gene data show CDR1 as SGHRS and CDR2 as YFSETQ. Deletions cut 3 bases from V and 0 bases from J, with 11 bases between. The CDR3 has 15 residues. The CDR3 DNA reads TGCGCCAGCAGCTGGACAGAACCAAGCACAGATACGCAGTATTTT. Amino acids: CASSWTEPSTDTQYF.

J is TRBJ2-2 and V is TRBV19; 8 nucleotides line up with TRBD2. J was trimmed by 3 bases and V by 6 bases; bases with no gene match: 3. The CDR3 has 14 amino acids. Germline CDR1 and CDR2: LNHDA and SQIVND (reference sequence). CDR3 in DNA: TGTGCCAGTAGGGGTAGCGGGGACACCGGGGAGCTGTTTTTT. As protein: CASRGSGDTGELFF.

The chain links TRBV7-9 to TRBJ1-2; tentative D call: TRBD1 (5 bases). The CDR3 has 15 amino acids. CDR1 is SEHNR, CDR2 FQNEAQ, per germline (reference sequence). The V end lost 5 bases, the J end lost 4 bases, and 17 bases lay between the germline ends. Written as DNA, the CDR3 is TGTGCCAGCAGCCAGGGCCGTCAAACATTCTATGGCTACACCTTC. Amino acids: CASSQGRQTFYGYTF.

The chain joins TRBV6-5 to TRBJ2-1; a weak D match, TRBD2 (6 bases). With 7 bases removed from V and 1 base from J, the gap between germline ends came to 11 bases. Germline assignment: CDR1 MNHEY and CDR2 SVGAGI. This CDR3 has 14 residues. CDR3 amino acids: CASTPSGSYNEQFF. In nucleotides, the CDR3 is TGTGCCAGCACTCCCAGCGGGTCCTACAATGAGCAGTTCTTC.

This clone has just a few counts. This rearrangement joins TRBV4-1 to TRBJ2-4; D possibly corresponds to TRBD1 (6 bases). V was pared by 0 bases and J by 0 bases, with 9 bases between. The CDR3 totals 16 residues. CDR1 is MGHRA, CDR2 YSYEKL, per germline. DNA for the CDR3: TGCGCCAGCAGCCAAGATCAGGGGATAGCCAAAAACATTCAGTACTTC. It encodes CASSQDQGIAKNIQYF.

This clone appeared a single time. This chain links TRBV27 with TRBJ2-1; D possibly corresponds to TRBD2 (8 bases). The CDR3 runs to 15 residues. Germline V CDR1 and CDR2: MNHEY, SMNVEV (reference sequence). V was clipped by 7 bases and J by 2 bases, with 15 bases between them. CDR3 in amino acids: CASMIAGQTYNEQFF. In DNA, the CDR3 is TGTGCCAGCATGATAGCGGGACAGACCTACAATGAGCAGTTCTTC.

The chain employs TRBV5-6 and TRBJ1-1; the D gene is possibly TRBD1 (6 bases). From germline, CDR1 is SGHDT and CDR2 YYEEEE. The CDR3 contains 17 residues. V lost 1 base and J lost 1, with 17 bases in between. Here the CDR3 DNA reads TGTGCCAGCAGCTTGAGTCGTCGTCGGGGGGCGAACACTGAAGCTTTCTTT. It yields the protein CASSLSRRRGANTEAFF.

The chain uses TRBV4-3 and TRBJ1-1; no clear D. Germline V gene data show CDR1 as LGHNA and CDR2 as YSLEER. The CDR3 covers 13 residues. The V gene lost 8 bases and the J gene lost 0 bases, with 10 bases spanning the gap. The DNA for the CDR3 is TGCGCCAGCTCTCCGGAGATGAACACTGAAGCTTTCTTT. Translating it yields CASSPEMNTEAFF.

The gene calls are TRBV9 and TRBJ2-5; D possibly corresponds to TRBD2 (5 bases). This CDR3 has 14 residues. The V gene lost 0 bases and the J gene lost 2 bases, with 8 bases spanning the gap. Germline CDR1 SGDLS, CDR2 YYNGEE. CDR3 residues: CASSVEDYQETQYF. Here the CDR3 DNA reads TGTGCCAGCAGCGTAGAAGACTATCAAGAGACCCAGTACTTC.

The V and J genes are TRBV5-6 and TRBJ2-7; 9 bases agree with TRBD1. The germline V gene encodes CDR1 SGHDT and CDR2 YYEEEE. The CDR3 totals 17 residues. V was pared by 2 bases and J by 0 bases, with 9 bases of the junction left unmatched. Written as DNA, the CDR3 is TGTGCCAGCAGCTTAGTCGCCGGGACAGGGACCTCCTACGAGCAGTACTTC. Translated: CASSLVAGTGTSYEQYF.

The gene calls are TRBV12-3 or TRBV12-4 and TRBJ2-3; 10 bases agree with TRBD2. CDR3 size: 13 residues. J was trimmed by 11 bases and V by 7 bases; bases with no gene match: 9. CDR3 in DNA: TGTGCCAGCACATCTAGCGGGGGACCTTTGCAGTATTTT. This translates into CASTSSGGPLQYF.

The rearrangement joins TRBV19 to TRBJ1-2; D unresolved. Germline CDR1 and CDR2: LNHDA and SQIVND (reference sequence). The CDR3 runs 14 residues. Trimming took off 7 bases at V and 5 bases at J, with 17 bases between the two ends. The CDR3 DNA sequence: TGTGCCAGTATCGAGGCGGGCCGGGCTTATGGCTACACCTTC. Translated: CASIEAGRAYGYTF. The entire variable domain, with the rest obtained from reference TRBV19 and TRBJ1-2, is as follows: DGGITQSPKYLFRKEGQNVTLSCEQNLNHDAMYWYRQDPGQGLRLIYYSQIVNDFQKGDIAEGYSVSREKKESFPLTVTSAQKNPTAFYLCASIEAGRAYGYTFGSGTRLTVV.

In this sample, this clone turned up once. CDR3 protein: CASRVGGQAGELFF. DNA of the CDR3: TGTGCCAGTAGGGTGGGAGGGCAGGCCGGGGAGCTGTTTTTT. V and J are TRBV19 and TRBJ2-2; TRBD2 aligns across 7 bases. After removal of 6 bases from V and 6 bases from J, the junction contained 7 bases not matched to a gene. Germline CDR1 is LNHDA and CDR2 is SQIVND (reference sequence). CDR3 size: 14 residues.

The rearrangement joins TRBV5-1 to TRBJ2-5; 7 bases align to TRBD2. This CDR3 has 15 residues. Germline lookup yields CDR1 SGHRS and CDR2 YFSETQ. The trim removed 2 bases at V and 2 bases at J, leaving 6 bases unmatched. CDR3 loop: CASSLITGGQETQYF. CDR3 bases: TGCGCCAGCAGCTTAATCACCGGGGGGCAAGAGACCCAGTACTTC.